This is a list of T cell receptor beta chains from one sample in a study of cytotoxic CD8 clonotypes in ibrutinib-treated CLL. Here immunoSEQ multiplex PCR was the method, and the copy in TCRdb shows in-frame clones only, minus some. The table shows approximately 140,000 clones, with more than 85% occurring only once. Sequencing was performed on PBMCs, taken after 12 months of ibrutinib treatment. The receptors come from a human donor with chronic lymphocytic leukemia. Each CDR3 is given without its conserved first and last residue.

V gene	J gene	CDR3 length	CDR3 protein
TRBV10-3	TRBJ1-5	11	AISETEHQPQH
TRBV29-1	TRBJ2-5	12	SVGTLVGPSAQY
TRBV7-3	TRBJ2-3	13	ASSPQGSSTDTQY
TRBV7-6	TRBJ2-5	14	ASSLEGLAAQETQY
TRBV28	TRBJ1-1	12	ASSLLWGNTEAF
TRBV11-2	TRBJ2-7	13	ASSFTSGTAYEQY
TRBV7-6	TRBJ2-7	15	ASSLAGGQLFGSEQY
TRBV10-1	TRBJ2-3	16	ASSESQGGGRSTDTQY
TRBV6-5	TRBJ2-3	10	ASRQSTDTQY
TRBV28	TRBJ1-5	13	ASSLTGGVSQPQH
TRBV5-1	TRBJ2-1	13	ASSLGEVSYNEQF
TRBV30	TRBJ2-5	13	AWSHGQGDQETQY
TRBV5-1	TRBJ2-2	14	ASSLVWETNTGELF
TRBV7-6	TRBJ1-1	10	ASSLIWSEAF
TRBV11-2	TRBJ1-2	12	ASSLLRGNYGYT
TRBV21-1	TRBJ1-1	11	ASSFREDTEAF
TRBV6-5	TRBJ1-5	9	ASSALGPQH
TRBV5-8	TRBJ2-7	14	ASSRGTSGVTYEQY
TRBV11-2	TRBJ2-7	15	ASSHRPGQGDSYEQY
TRBV29-1	TRBJ1-1	12	SVRNRGQATEAF
TRBV29-1	TRBJ2-1	10	SVEEGGPEQF
TRBV5-6	TRBJ2-1	14	ASSRTSGTPYNEQF
TRBV7-6	TRBJ2-1	12	ASSLGISYNEQF
TRBV2	TRBJ2-3	15	ASSGTSGRTPTDTQY
TRBV4-3	TRBJ1-3	13	ASSQEWTSGNTIY
TRBV4-1	TRBJ2-2	13	ASSQGQEGTGELF
TRBV19	TRBJ1-2	10	ASSLGRAGYT
TRBV5-1	TRBJ2-3	12	ASSPDYAYGSRY
TRBV7-9	TRBJ2-5	13	ASSFAGTGVETQY
TRBV2	TRBJ1-4	14	ASSEAPTEPNEKLF
TRBV27	TRBJ1-4	13	ASSWGGRPNEKLF
TRBV30	TRBJ1-5	15	AWSGQRVGVGSQPQH
TRBV9	TRBJ2-5	11	ASSGNIDETQY
TRBV6-6	TRBJ2-4	14	ASSYGSGIAKNIQY
TRBV5-1	TRBJ1-2	13	ASRVTPGNLHGYT
TRBV18	TRBJ1-1	13	ASSTKDSSNTEAF
TRBV6-5	TRBJ1-1	12	ASTNGQGWTEAF
TRBV7-2	TRBJ2-7	13	ASSLELDPTYEQY
TRBV7-3	TRBJ2-2	19	ASSLSPGLPPEREWHGELF
TRBV27	TRBJ1-4	11	ASSPGWEEKLF
TRBV28	TRBJ2-2	11	ASRYWDTGELF
TRBV11-3	TRBJ2-2	12	ASSLGQGPGELF
TRBV28	TRBJ2-7	9	ASSDRREQY
TRBV5-4	TRBJ1-1	12	ASSSGHFNTEAF
TRBV2	TRBJ2-7	9	ASSPLYEQY
TRBV28	TRBJ2-7	14	ASSLFWDRVGYEQY
TRBV5-3	TRBJ1-5	13	ARSFTKADNQPQH
TRBV7-9	TRBJ2-7	13	ASTPKGTGFYEQY
TRBV9	TRBJ2-2	11	ASSVGPDGELF
TRBV19	TRBJ2-5	13	ASSILATSSETQY
TRBV27	TRBJ2-3	11	ASAPEAPDTQY
TRBV4-1	TRBJ2-5	15	ASSQDPYPGQQETQY
TRBV28	TRBJ2-7	9	ASTKYYEQY
TRBV6-5	TRBJ2-4	13	ASSYSYREENIQY
TRBV7-2	TRBJ1-5	12	ASSFLNSNQPQH
TRBV5-1	TRBJ2-7	12	ASSFADRAHEQY
TRBV28	TRBJ1-1	14	ASSLNPRKTLNEAF
TRBV5-8	TRBJ2-7	13	ASSLPGQGVNEQY
TRBV19	TRBJ2-5	17	ASSGGRAGGSGVQETQY
TRBV6-1	TRBJ2-1	13	ASRGMGLSSYEQF